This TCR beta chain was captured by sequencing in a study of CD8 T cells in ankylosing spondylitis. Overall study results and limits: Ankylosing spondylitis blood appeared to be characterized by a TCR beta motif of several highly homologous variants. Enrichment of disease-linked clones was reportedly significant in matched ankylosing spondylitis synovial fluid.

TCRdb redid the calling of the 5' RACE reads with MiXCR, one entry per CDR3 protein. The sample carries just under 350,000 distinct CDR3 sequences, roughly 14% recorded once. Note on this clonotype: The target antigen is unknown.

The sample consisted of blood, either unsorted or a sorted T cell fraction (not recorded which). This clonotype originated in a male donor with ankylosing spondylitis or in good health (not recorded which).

The CDR3 coding sequence is TGTGCCAGCAGTTCTTCCCTATCAGGAGCCTACGAGCAGTACTTC. Its protein is CASSSSLSGAYEQYF. The chain uses TRBV28 and TRBJ2-7; no definite D call. CDR3 length: 15 amino acids. From germline, CDR1 is MDHEN and CDR2 SYDVKM. Trimming shortened V by 4 bases and J by 2 bases, and 15 bases separated the two germline ends.